Shown below are 24 T cell receptor beta chains from a single sample sequenced in a study of cytomegalovirus exposure and HLA in healthy donors. The study ran its PCR with 60 Vbeta and 13 Jbeta primers. The method was immunoSEQ multiplex PCR; TCRdb's version includes in-frame clones alone and lacks a portion of them. The sample includes around 190,000 clones, roughly 75% of them seen just once. The sequenced sample consisted of PBMCs. These TCRs come from a man younger than 45 in good health and CMV-seropositive.

This chain joins TRBV7-9 and TRBJ1-1, with 8 bases lining up with TRBD1. The CDR3 has 14 amino acids. Germline V lookup: CDR1 SEHNR, CDR2 FQNEAQ (reference sequence). V shed 5 bases and J 0 bases; nucleotides not matched to a gene: 2. The CDR3 nucleotides read TGTGCCAGCAGCAGGGACAGGTTGAACACTGAAGCTTTCTTT. It translates to CASSRDRLNTEAFF.

This rearrangement joins TRBV7-2 to TRBJ2-3, with 8 bases identical to TRBD2. V dropped 5 bases and J dropped 2; count of bases not matched to a gene: 6. Germline CDR1 and CDR2: SGHTA and FQGNSA. CDR3 length: 15 residues. In DNA, the CDR3 is TGTGCCAGCAGCCCCCGGACTAGCCTCACAGATACGCAGTATTTT. The encoded protein is CASSPRTSLTDTQYF.

This clone came up a few times. The J gene is TRBJ2-5, the V gene TRBV28, with 7 bases matching TRBD2. CDR1 and CDR2 (germline): MDHEN, SYDVKM. V lost 6 bases to trimming and J lost 0 bases; unmatched junction nucleotides: 10. The CDR3 extends over 16 amino acids. The CDR3 loop reads CASRRQRDWYQETQYF. The CDR3 coding sequence is TGTGCCAGCAGGCGTCAGCGGGATTGGTACCAAGAGACCCAGTACTTC. Drawing the rest from reference TRBV28 and TRBJ2-5, the complete variable domain is DVKVTQSSRYLVKRTGEKVFLECVQDMDHENMFWYRQDPGLGLRLIYFSYDVKMKEKGDIPEGYSVSREKKERFSLILESASTNQTSMYLCASRRQRDWYQETQYFGPGTRLLVL.

This clone was seen a single time. The V call is TRBV18, the J call TRBJ2-3, with TRBD1 identical over 7 bases. Germline loops: CDR1 KGHSH, CDR2 LQKENI. The CDR3 consists of 17 residues. V gave up 3 bases and J gave up 2 bases; unmatched junction bases: 11. The chain's CDR3 is CASSPRGTAQITDTQYF. CDR3 sequence (DNA): TGTGCCAGCTCACCGCGAGGGACAGCCCAGATCACAGATACGCAGTATTTT.

The rearrangement links TRBV18 to TRBJ1-5; 7 bases are a match to TRBD1. Germline V gene data show CDR1 as KGHSH and CDR2 as LQKENI. Germline trimming cut 4 bases from V and 5 bases from J; bases unmatched to any gene: 8. The CDR3 runs 15 residues. CDR3 protein: CASSLQQGSDQPQHF. In DNA, the CDR3 is TGTGCCAGCTCACTCCAACAGGGGTCAGATCAGCCCCAGCATTTT.

The chain carries TRBV30 and TRBJ1-2, with 12 bases that match TRBD1. The V gene's germline CDR1 is GTSNPN and CDR2 SVGIG (reference sequence). This CDR3 spans 20 amino acids. With 3 bases clipped from V and 2 bases from J, the junction kept 19 bases outside the gene matches. The CDR3 sequence: CAWRPGTGGLPFYPNYGYTF. CDR3 DNA sequence: TGTGCCTGGAGACCCGGGACAGGGGGCCTTCCTTTTTACCCGAACTATGGCTACACCTTC.

This chain uses TRBV7-9 with TRBJ1-2, with TRBD1 matching over 8 bases. The V segment lost 3 bases and the J segment 6 bases; nucleotides outside the gene matches: 3. CDR1 is SEHNR, CDR2 FQNEAQ, per germline (reference sequence). The CDR3 is 13 residues long. The DNA for the CDR3 is TGTGCCAGCAGCTTCCAGACAGGGGATGGCTACACCTTC. This translates into CASSFQTGDGYTF.

The genes are TRBV5-1 and TRBJ2-2, with D perhaps matching TRBD2 (5 bases). Trimming pared 1 base from V and 4 bases from J, leaving 14 bases between. Germline CDR1 and CDR2: SGHRS and YFSETQ. The CDR3 has 16 residues. The CDR3 nucleotides read TGCGCCAGCAGCTTGCGGGGTCGGGTTGGCACCGGGGAGCTGTTTTTT. It specifies CASSLRGRVGTGELFF.

The chain combines TRBV10-3 with TRBJ2-7, with D possibly matching TRBD1 (5 bases). The CDR3 runs to 14 residues. Per the germline V gene, CDR1 is ENHRY and CDR2 is SYGVKD. Between the trimmed V and J ends, which lost 2 bases and 1 base, there was a span of 9 bases. This chain's CDR3 is CAISEKGASYEQYF. In DNA, the CDR3 is TGTGCCATCAGTGAGAAAGGGGCATCCTACGAGCAGTACTTC.

For the CDR3, the DNA is TGCAGCGTGGGGCGCGGACAGGCTTCCTACGAGCAGTACTTC. This translates into CSVGRGQASYEQYF. The chain employs TRBV29-1 and TRBJ2-7, with 7 nucleotides matching TRBD1. CDR3 size: 14 residues. CDR1 is SQVTM and CDR2 is ANQGSEA in the germline V gene. The V segment lost 6 bases and the J segment 1 base; nucleotides outside the gene matches: 9.

The chain links TRBV28 to TRBJ1-3, with D possibly being TRBD1 (5 bases). V was shortened by 6 bases and J by 0 bases, with 12 bases between the two germline ends. This CDR3 region has 15 residues. Germline CDR1 reads MDHEN; CDR2 reads SYDVKM. The CDR3 loop reads CASRRQSSSGNTIYF. DNA of the CDR3: TGTGCCAGCAGACGACAGTCCAGCTCTGGAAACACCATATATTTT.

As for this clone: Relative to the germline gene, one junction end is altered; a read error may explain this. The chain links TRBV7-9 to TRBJ2-5; maybe TRBD2 (6 bases). From germline, CDR1 is SEHNR and CDR2 FQNEAQ (reference sequence). This CDR3 region has 14 residues. The CDR3 DNA reads TGTTCCAGCAGCTTACGGGAGTCTGATGAGACCCAGTACTTC. This translates into CSSSLRESDETQYF.

The chain carries TRBV7-3 and TRBJ2-1, with D possibly matching TRBD2 (5 bases). The germline V gene has CDR1 SGHTA and CDR2 FQGTGA. V lost 5 bases and J 9 bases, leaving 17 bases between the germline ends. The length of the CDR3 is 14 residues. CDR3 sequence: CASSDWTRPLEQFF. The CDR3 DNA is TGTGCCAGCAGCGACTGGACTCGGCCGCTTGAGCAGTTCTTC.

Notes on this clone: Sequence at one end of the junction differs from germline and may be a read error. This rearrangement joins TRBV7-3 to TRBJ2-5; 7 bases fit TRBD2. The CDR3 has 14 amino acids. Germline CDR1 SGHTA, CDR2 FQGTGA. As DNA, the CDR3 is TGTGCCAGCAGCCCCGGACTAGTACAAGATACCCAGTACTTC. As protein: CASSPGLVQDTQYF.

The J gene is TRBJ2-1, the V gene TRBV30, with D uncertain. The CDR3 spans 13 residues. CDR1 GTSNPN and CDR2 SVGIG come from the germline V gene (reference sequence). This chain's CDR3 is CAWAADSYNEQFF. The CDR3 DNA follows: TGTGCTTGGGCCGCGGACTCCTACAATGAGCAGTTCTTC.

The gene calls are TRBV7-8 and TRBJ1-5; weak D call: TRBD1 (5 bases). The ends were cut back, 3 bases at V and 4 bases at J, with 22 bases in the middle. There are 18 residues in the CDR3. Germline lookup yields CDR1 SGHVS and CDR2 FQNEAQ. The CDR3 sequence: CASSFKPTSLGDNQPQHF. The CDR3 DNA is TGTGCCAGCAGCTTCAAACCGACCTCCCTAGGGGATAATCAGCCCCAGCATTTT.

This chain uses TRBV11-2 with TRBJ2-5; the D gene is possibly TRBD2 (5 bases). CDR3 length equals 15 residues. V was cut by 0 bases and J by 1 base, with 9 bases left in between. Germline CDR1 is SGHAT and CDR2 is FQNNGV. This CDR3 reads CASSLDRGPQETQYF. The DNA for the CDR3 is TGTGCCAGCAGCTTAGATCGAGGGCCCCAAGAGACCCAGTACTTC.

This rearrangement joins TRBV5-1 to TRBJ2-7, with a weak D call TRBD2 (6 bases). V lost 0 bases, J lost 6 bases, and 13 bases lay in between. CDR1 is SGHRS and CDR2 is YFSETQ in the germline V gene. The CDR3 length is 14 residues. The CDR3 bases are TGCGCCAGCAGCTTGGAACGGGGGATTGTCGAGCAGTACTTC. It yields the protein CASSLERGIVEQYF.

The chain employs TRBV28 and TRBJ2-7; no reliable D call. The CDR3 covers 14 residues. The germline gives CDR1 MDHEN, CDR2 SYDVKM. Between the trimmed V and J ends, which lost 2 bases and 0 bases, there was a span of 8 bases. This CDR3 is CASSLQQYSYEQYF. CDR3 sequence (DNA): TGTGCCAGCAGTTTACAACAGTACTCCTACGAGCAGTACTTC.

The chain employs TRBV4-3 and TRBJ1-2, with TRBD1 identical over 8 bases. Germline V lookup: CDR1 LGHNA, CDR2 YSLEER. There are 15 residues in the CDR3. J gave up 10 bases and V 0 bases, and 10 bases lay outside the gene matches. The CDR3 here is CASSQDHGQGQHYTF. CDR3 sequence (DNA): TGCGCCAGCAGCCAAGACCATGGACAGGGTCAGCACTACACCTTC.

The chain carries TRBV27 and TRBJ2-5; D is unclear. Judging by the DNA end, TRBJ2-7 fits better; the J call may be wrong. Germline loops: CDR1 MNHEY, CDR2 SMNVEV (reference sequence). The CDR3 length is 11 residues. CDR3 nucleotide sequence: TGTGCCAGCAGTTCGTCCTACGAGCAGTACTTC. It yields the protein CASSSSYEQYF.

This clone was seen just once. The chain employs TRBV30 and TRBJ1-6; D gene uncertain. From germline, CDR1 is GTSNPN and CDR2 SVGIG (reference sequence). The CDR3 spans 13 residues. Trimming took 5 bases from V and 2 from J, leaving 7 bases between them. The CDR3, as DNA: TGTGCCTGGGGGGAGGCCTATAATTCACCCCTCCACTTT. The encoded protein is CAWGEAYNSPLHF.

V usage is TRBV28 and J usage is TRBJ1-1; perhaps TRBD1 as D (6 bases). Germline lookup yields CDR1 MDHEN and CDR2 SYDVKM. This CDR3 is 16 amino acids long. Trimming pared 5 bases from V and 1 base from J, leaving 17 bases between. CDR3 nucleotides: TGTGCCAGCAGTACCCATCACAGGGCGGAGAACACTGAAGCTTTCTTT. It encodes CASSTHHRAENTEAFF.

V usage is TRBV9 and J usage is TRBJ2-2, with D maybe TRBD2 (6 bases). V lost 6 bases, J lost 4 bases, and 13 bases lay in between. The CDR3 totals 14 residues. Germline V gene lookup returns CDR1 SGDLS and CDR2 YYNGEE. The DNA for the CDR3 is TGTGCCAGCAACCGGGACTCTTCCACCGGGGAGCTGTTTTTT. Protein sequence: CASNRDSSTGELFF.